These 17 T cell receptor beta chains were sequenced from one sample in a study of cytomegalovirus exposure and HLA in healthy donors. Libraries were prepared by immunoSEQ multiplex PCR; TCRdb keeps only in-frame clonotypes and omits some of them. The sample carries approximately 160,000 clones, about 86% recorded once. Sequenced material: PBMCs. These receptors originate from a woman in her 30s in good health and CMV-seronegative.

The rearrangement joins TRBV7-9 to TRBJ1-1; D is undetermined. This CDR3 has 15 amino acids. CDR1 SEHNR and CDR2 FQNEAQ come from the germline V gene (reference sequence). V lost 4 bases and J lost 4, with 16 bases in between. The CDR3 nucleotides are TGTGCCAGCAGCTCGACCGACCCGGTGAGCACTGAAGCTTTCTTT. Amino acid sequence: CASSSTDPVSTEAFF.

V and J are TRBV5-1 and TRBJ2-3, with D possibly called TRBD1 or TRBD2 (5 bases each). The V gene's germline CDR1 is SGHRS and CDR2 YFSETQ. The CDR3 runs to 16 residues. V was trimmed by 0 bases and J by 5 bases, leaving 16 bases between them. Written as DNA, the CDR3 is TGCGCCAGCAGCTTGGGGGACCCAATGGGACGAGATACGCAGTATTTT. This translates into CASSLGDPMGRDTQYF.

V and J are TRBV4-3 and TRBJ2-7; TRBD1 agrees at 7 bases. The V gene end was trimmed by 2 bases and the J gene end by 1 base; junction bases not matched to a gene: 8. The CDR3 covers 16 residues. The germline V gene has CDR1 LGHNA and CDR2 YSLEER. CDR3 in amino acids: CASSQTRTGLSYEQYF. CDR3 nucleotides: TGCGCCAGCAGCCAAACAAGGACAGGTCTTTCCTACGAGCAGTACTTC.

J is TRBJ2-2 and V is TRBV4-1; D is unclear. CDR1 is MGHRA and CDR2 is YSYEKL in the germline V gene. CDR3 length: 19 amino acids. The germline V and J ends were trimmed by 4 bases and 3 bases, with 24 bases remaining between them. DNA of the CDR3: TGCGCCAGCAGCCGAAGCAATCCTAAGGCGGCTGATCACACCGGGGAGCTGTTTTTT. This sequence encodes CASSRSNPKAADHTGELFF.

The CDR3 is CASSEGLWSSYNEQFF. For the CDR3, the DNA is TGTGCCAGCAGTGAAGGACTGTGGAGCTCCTACAATGAGCAGTTCTTC. The chain links TRBV6-1 to TRBJ2-1; D gene ambiguous. Germline lookup yields CDR1 MNHNS and CDR2 SASEGT. The CDR3 is 16 residues long. V dropped 1 base and J dropped 0 bases, with 10 bases sitting between them.

This sequence joins TRBV6-1 and TRBJ2-2, with unresolved D. This CDR3 spans 10 amino acids. The germline gives CDR1 MNHNS, CDR2 SASEGT. Trimming shortened V by 5 bases and J by 5 bases, and 0 bases separated the two germline ends. Here the CDR3 DNA reads TGTGCCAGCAGTACCGGGGAGCTGTTTTTT. Translation: CASSTGELFF.

The chain is built from TRBV5-6 and TRBJ1-2; D not certain. Per germline, CDR1 SGHDT and CDR2 YYEEEE. Trimming took off 0 bases at V and 8 bases at J, with 23 bases between the two ends. The CDR3 loop spans 17 amino acids. CDR3 loop: CASSLVDLGSPGKGYTF. Written as DNA, the CDR3 is TGTGCCAGCAGCTTGGTAGATCTGGGGAGCCCCGGGAAGGGCTACACCTTC.

This chain uses TRBV28 with TRBJ2-1; 9 nucleotides line up with TRBD2. This CDR3 spans 13 amino acids. CDR1 and CDR2 (germline): MDHEN, SYDVKM. Trimming took 6 bases from V and 8 from J; bases not matched to a gene: 5. CDR3 sequence reads: CASRVAGDYEQFF. Written as DNA, the CDR3 is TGTGCCAGCAGGGTAGCGGGAGACTATGAGCAGTTCTTC.

CDR3 in amino acids: CASSISGGLGGEQFF. Here the CDR3 DNA reads TGTGCCAGCAGCATTAGCGGGGGCCTTGGGGGTGAGCAGTTCTTC. The rearrangement joins TRBV7-6 to TRBJ2-1; 9 bases are shared with TRBD2. Unmatched junction bases numbered 11, after V lost 5 bases and J lost 9 bases. This CDR3 comprises 15 residues. Germline lookup yields CDR1 SGHVS and CDR2 FNYEAQ.

The chain recombines TRBV5-4 with TRBJ1-2; the D is unclear. CDR1 is SGHNT, CDR2 YYREEE, per germline (reference sequence). The length of the CDR3 is 14 residues. The V and J ends lost 4 bases and 0 bases respectively, with 10 bases between them. CDR3 residues: CASSRTVANYGYTF. DNA for the CDR3: TGTGCCAGCAGCCGGACGGTAGCTAACTATGGCTACACCTTC.

The V and J genes are TRBV5-4 and TRBJ1-1; no clear D gene. V gave up 4 bases and J gave up 3 bases, with 10 bases separating them. Germline V CDR1 and CDR2: SGHNT, YYREEE (reference sequence). CDR3 size: 13 residues. The CDR3 DNA follows: TGTGCCAGCAGCATAGGATGGGACACTGAAGCTTTCTTT. Translation gives CASSIGWDTEAFF.

For the CDR3, the DNA is TGTGCCAGCACGAATAAAGAGACCCAGTACTTC. It is translated as CASTNKETQYF. The J gene is TRBJ2-5, the V gene TRBV28; no firm D call. V lost 7 bases to trimming and J lost 3 bases, with 6 bases between them. From germline, CDR1 is MDHEN and CDR2 SYDVKM. This CDR3 is 11 amino acids long.

CDR3 loop: CASSADRSYNEQFF. The CDR3 bases are TGTGCCAGCAGCGCCGACAGATCCTACAATGAGCAGTTCTTC. This rearrangement joins TRBV11-2 to TRBJ2-1; D is possibly TRBD1 (5 bases). The length of the CDR3 is 14 residues. CDR1 is SGHAT and CDR2 is FQNNGV in the germline V gene. V was clipped by 5 bases and J by 1 base, with 9 bases between them.

The chain carries TRBV18 and TRBJ1-5, with D perhaps TRBD1 (5 bases). CDR3 length: 14 amino acids. Trimming removed 5 bases from V and 11 bases from J, with 19 bases in between. CDR1 and CDR2 from the germline V gene are KGHSH and LQKENI. CDR3 loop: CASSDGTDSRAQHF. In DNA form, the CDR3 reads TGTGCCAGCTCAGATGGGACGGACTCTCGGGCCCAGCATTTT.

The J gene is TRBJ1-1, the V gene TRBV4-1, with 8 bases aligning to TRBD1. Germline trimming cut 7 bases from V and 3 bases from J; bases unmatched to any gene: 13. CDR3 size: 16 residues. CDR1 is MGHRA, CDR2 YSYEKL, per germline. CDR3 amino acids: CASTVTYPGGHTEAFF. For the CDR3, the DNA is TGCGCCAGCACGGTAACTTATCCAGGGGGCCACACTGAAGCTTTCTTT.

The V call is TRBV28, the J call TRBJ2-5, with 12 bases matching TRBD2. V gave up 5 bases and J gave up 8 bases; unmatched junction bases: 12. This CDR3 has 16 residues. Germline lookup yields CDR1 MDHEN and CDR2 SYDVKM. The CDR3 bases are TGTGCCAGCAGTCCCCCCGGACTAGCGGGGTACGCTACCCAGTACTTC. This sequence encodes CASSPPGLAGYATQYF.

The chain recombines TRBV6-1 with TRBJ1-3; 11 bases align to TRBD1. After removal of 4 bases from V and 3 bases from J, the junction contained 8 bases not matched to a gene. The CDR3 has 17 residues. Germline CDR1 is MNHNS and CDR2 is SASEGT. The CDR3 here is CASSALGQGAGGNTIYF. As DNA, the CDR3 is TGTGCCAGCAGTGCCCTCGGACAGGGGGCTGGTGGAAACACCATATATTTT.